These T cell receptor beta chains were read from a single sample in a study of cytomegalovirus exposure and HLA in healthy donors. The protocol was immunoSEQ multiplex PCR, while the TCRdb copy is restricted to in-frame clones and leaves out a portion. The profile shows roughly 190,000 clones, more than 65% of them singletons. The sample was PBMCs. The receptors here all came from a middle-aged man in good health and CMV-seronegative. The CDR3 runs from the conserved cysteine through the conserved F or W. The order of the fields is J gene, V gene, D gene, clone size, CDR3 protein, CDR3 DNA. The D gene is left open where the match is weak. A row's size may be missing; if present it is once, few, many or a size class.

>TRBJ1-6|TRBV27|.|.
CASMAQNNSPLHF
TGTGCCAGCATGGCACAGAATAATTCACCCCTCCACTTT
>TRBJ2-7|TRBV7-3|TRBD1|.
CASSLTGGYEQYF
TGTGCCAGCAGCTTGACAGGGGGGTACGAGCAGTACTTC
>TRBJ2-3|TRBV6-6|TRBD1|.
CASSFRDRTTDTQYF
TGTGCCAGCAGTTTCCGGGACAGGACCACAGATACGCAGTATTTT
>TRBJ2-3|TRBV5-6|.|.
CASSFKGRTGRGRDTQYF
TGTGCCAGCAGCTTCAAGGGTCGGACAGGGAGGGGAAGAGATACGCAGTATTTT
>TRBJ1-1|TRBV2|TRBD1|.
CACGTDMNTEAFF
TGTGCCTGCGGGACAGACATGAACACTGAAGCTTTCTTT
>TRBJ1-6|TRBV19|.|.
CASSGTPRNSPLHF
TGTGCCAGTAGCGGGACACCGAGGAATTCACCCCTCCACTTT
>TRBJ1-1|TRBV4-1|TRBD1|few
CASSQRTGQVAFF
TGCGCCAGCAGCCAGAGGACAGGGCAGGTAGCTTTCTTT
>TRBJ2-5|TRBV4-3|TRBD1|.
CASSQDRAGGRETQYF
TGCGCCAGCAGCCAAGATCGGGCAGGGGGTAGGGAGACCCAGTACTTC
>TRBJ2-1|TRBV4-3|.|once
CASSGQTFTSQVNEQFF
TGCGCCAGCAGCGGTCAAACGTTTACTAGTCAGGTCAATGAGCAGTTCTTC
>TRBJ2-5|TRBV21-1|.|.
CASSKRERSETQYF
TGTGCCAGCAGCAAAAGGGAGCGTTCTGAGACCCAGTACTTC
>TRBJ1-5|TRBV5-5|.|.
CASSFLEGGDNQPQHF
TGTGCCAGCAGCTTCCTCGAGGGAGGCGACAATCAGCCCCAGCATTTT
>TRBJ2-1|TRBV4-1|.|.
CASSHTYNEQFF
TGCGCCAGCAGCCACACATACAATGAGCAGTTCTTC
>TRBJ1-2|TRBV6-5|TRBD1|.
CASSRQGVDGYTF
TGTGCCAGCAGCAGACAGGGGGTGGATGGCTACACCTTC
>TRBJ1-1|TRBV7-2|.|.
CASSSQVNTEAFF
TGTGCCAGCAGCTCACAAGTGAACACTGAAGCTTTCTTT
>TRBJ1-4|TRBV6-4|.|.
CASSEQEGEKLFF
TGTGCCAGCAGTGAGCAGGAGGGTGAAAAACTGTTTTTT
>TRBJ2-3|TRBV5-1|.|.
CASSLAPGGQASDTQYF
TGCGCCAGCAGCTTGGCTCCGGGGGGACAGGCTAGTGATACGCAGTATTTT
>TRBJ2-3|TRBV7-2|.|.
CASTLLGRGTDTQYF
TGTGCCAGCACCTTACTCGGGCGGGGCACAGATACGCAGTATTTT
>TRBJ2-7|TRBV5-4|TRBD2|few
CASSSGLAAYEQYF
TGTGCCAGCAGCTCGGGACTAGCGGCCTACGAGCAGTACTTC
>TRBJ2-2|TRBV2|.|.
CASSVVRDTGELFF
TGTGCCAGCAGTGTCGTCCGAGACACCGGGGAGCTGTTTTTT
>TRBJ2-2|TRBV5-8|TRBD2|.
CASSSGRGTSNTGELFF
TGTGCCAGCAGTTCTGGGCGGGGGACTTCGAACACCGGGGAGCTGTTTTTT
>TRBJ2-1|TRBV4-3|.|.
CASSQAQRGASEQFF
TGCGCCAGCAGCCAAGCCCAACGGGGGGCAAGTGAGCAGTTCTTC
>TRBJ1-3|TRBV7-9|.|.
CASSFEVSGNTIYF
TGTGCCAGCAGCTTTGAGGTTTCTGGAAACACCATATATTTT
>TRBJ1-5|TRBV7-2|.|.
CASSFRDQPQHF
TGTGCCAGCAGCTTCCGGGATCAGCCCCAGCATTTT
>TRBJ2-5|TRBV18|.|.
CASSPPSGGETQYF
TGTGCCAGCTCACCACCGTCGGGCGGGGAGACCCAGTACTTC
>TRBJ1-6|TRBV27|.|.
CASSLSEETTYNSPLHF
TGTGCCAGCAGTTTATCGGAGGAGACAACCTATAATTCACCCCTCCACTTT